The 5 T cell receptor beta chains in this list originate from one sample, sequenced in a study of T cells in Graves' hyperthyroidism and ophthalmopathy. Template material for amplifying TCR beta CDR3 regions consisted of RNA transcripts. Researchers ran a first-round RT-PCR on the TCR CDR3 using the HTBI primer set. TCRdb recomputed calls from the multiplex PCR reads with MiXCR, one row per CDR3 protein. The data contain under 450,000 distinct CDR3 sequences, around a sixth of them seen just once; the ten biggest clones take up around 7%. The source material was blood. Receptors were obtained from a woman under 30 with Graves' hyperthyroidism.

This clonotype has a count of ten or more. This sequence joins TRBV10-3 and TRBJ1-4; tentatively, D is TRBD1 (5 bases). The V end lost 4 bases, the J end lost 6 bases, and 9 bases lay between the germline ends. The length of the CDR3 is 13 residues. CDR1 and CDR2 from the germline V gene are ENHRY and SYGVKD. The CDR3 spells CAISVGRDEKLFF. CDR3 sequence (DNA): TGTGCCATCAGTGTGGGCAGGGATGAAAAACTGTTTTTT.

The chain combines TRBV7-2 with TRBJ2-1; 7 bases line up with TRBD2. The CDR3 totals 15 residues. The ends lost 1 base at V and 5 bases at J; junction bases unmatched: 5. Germline V gene lookup returns CDR1 SGHTA and CDR2 FQGNSA. CDR3: CASSLELALDNEQFF. The CDR3 nucleotides are TGTGCCAGCAGCTTAGAACTAGCGCTTGACAATGAGCAGTTCTTC. Full variable domain (outside the CDR3, taken from reference TRBV7-2 and TRBJ2-1): GAGVSQSPSNKVTEKGKDVELRCDPISGHTALYWYRQSLGQGLEFLIYFQGNSAPDKSGLPSDRFSAERTGGSVSTLTIQRTQQEDSAVYLCASSLELALDNEQFFGPGTRLTVL.

This clonotype was observed at least ten times. The gene calls are TRBV12-3 or TRBV12-4 and TRBJ2-3; 9 positions match TRBD1. The junction had 5 bases not matched to a gene; V was cut back by 5 bases and J by 2 bases. CDR3 length equals 15 residues. The CDR3 DNA reads as TGTGCCAGCAGTGACAGGGGGGGACCCACAGATACGCAGTATTTT. Amino acid sequence: CASSDRGGPTDTQYF.

This clonotype was detected many times. The gene calls are TRBV7-8 and TRBJ2-5; the D gene is possibly TRBD1 (5 bases). The V end lost 2 bases, the J end lost 1 base, and 8 bases lay between the germline ends. Germline V gene data show CDR1 as SGHVS and CDR2 as FQNEAQ. CDR3 length: 14 residues. CDR3 region: CASSLRQSQETQYF. CDR3 in DNA: TGTGCCAGCAGCTTACGACAGTCCCAAGAGACCCAGTACTTC.

The chain joins TRBV28 to TRBJ1-4; no definite D call. CDR1 is MDHEN and CDR2 is SYDVKM in the germline V gene. V gave up 6 bases and J gave up 0 bases, with 17 bases separating them. This CDR3 is built from 17 residues. For the CDR3, the DNA is TGTGCCAGCAGCTCCCGCCCCGGGAAGGCAACTAATGAAAAACTGTTTTTT. Its protein product is CASSSRPGKATNEKLFF.